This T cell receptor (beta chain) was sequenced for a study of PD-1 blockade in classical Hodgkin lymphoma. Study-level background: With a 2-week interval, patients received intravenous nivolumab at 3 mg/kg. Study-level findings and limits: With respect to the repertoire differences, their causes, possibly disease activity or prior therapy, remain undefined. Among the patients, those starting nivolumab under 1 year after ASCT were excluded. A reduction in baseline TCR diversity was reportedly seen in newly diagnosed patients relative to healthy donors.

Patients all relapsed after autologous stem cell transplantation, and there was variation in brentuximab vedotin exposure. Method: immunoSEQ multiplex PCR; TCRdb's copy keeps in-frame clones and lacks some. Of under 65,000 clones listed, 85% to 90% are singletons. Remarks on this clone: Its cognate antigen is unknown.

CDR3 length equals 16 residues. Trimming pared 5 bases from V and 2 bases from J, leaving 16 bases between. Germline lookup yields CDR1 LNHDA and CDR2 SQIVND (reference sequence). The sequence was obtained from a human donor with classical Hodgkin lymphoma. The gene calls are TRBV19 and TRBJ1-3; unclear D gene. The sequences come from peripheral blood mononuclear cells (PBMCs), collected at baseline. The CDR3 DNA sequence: TGTGCCAGTAGTCCTTCCCGTCGACACACTGGAAACACCATATATTTT. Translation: CASSPSRRHTGNTIYF. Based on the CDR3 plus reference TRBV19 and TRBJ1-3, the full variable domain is DGGITQSPKYLFRKEGQNVTLSCEQNLNHDAMYWYRQDPGQGLRLIYYSQIVNDFQKGDIAEGYSVSREKKESFPLTVTSAQKNPTAFYLCASSPSRRHTGNTIYFGEGSWLTVV.